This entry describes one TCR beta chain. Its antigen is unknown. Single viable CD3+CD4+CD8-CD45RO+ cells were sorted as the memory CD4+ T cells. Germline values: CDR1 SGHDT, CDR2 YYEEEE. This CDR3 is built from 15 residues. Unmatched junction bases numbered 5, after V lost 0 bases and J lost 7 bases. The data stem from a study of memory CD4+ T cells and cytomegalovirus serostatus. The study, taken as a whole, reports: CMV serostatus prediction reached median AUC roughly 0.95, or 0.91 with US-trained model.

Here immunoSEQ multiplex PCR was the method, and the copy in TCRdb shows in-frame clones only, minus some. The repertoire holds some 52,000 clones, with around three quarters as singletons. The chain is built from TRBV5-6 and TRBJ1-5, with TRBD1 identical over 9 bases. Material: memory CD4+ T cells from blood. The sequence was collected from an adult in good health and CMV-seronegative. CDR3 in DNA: TGTGCCAGCAGCTTGGGACAGGGGGTTGGACAGCCCCAGCATTTT. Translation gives CASSLGQGVGQPQHF.